This record covers a single T cell receptor (beta chain). TCRdb reanalysed the RT-PCR reads using MiXCR and keeps one entry per CDR3 protein. The table lists hundreds of thousands of distinct CDR3 sequences, 11% to 15% of them singletons, with 3.6% in the top ten. CDR1 MNHEY and CDR2 SVGAGI come from the germline V gene. Trimming took off 2 bases at V and 6 bases at J, with 11 bases between the two ends. CDR3 size: 14 residues. This TCR was sampled from a female donor in good health, serving as a healthy control. Source material: memory CD4+ T cells from blood. The chain joins TRBV6-5 to TRBJ1-5; a possible D gene is TRBD1 (5 bases). The CDR3, as DNA: TGTGCCAGCAGTTACGGCCAGGGAGTTCAGCCCCAGCATTTT. It yields the protein CASSYGQGVQPQHF.